This TCR beta chain was documented in a study of T cells after yellow fever vaccination. Turning to the study itself: In the case of low-cell-number fractions, SMART-Seq v4 Ultra Low Input was used for preparation. Broader study findings: Clones that expanded after primary vaccination mostly reappeared after the booster (96% CD4, 75% to 90% CD8). The secondary response was weaker, and its peak arrived faster, on day 5 versus 15.

Remarks on this clonotype: As yet, its antigen is unknown.

A 5'RACE template-switching step, the method used to make TCR cDNA, added a universal primer site and UMIs. Via MiXCR, TCRdb re-called the 5' RACE reads, giving one row per CDR3 protein. The sample includes about 340,000 distinct CDR3 sequences, under 15% of them seen just once. V was cut by 11 bases and J by 1 base, with 14 bases left in between. The CDR3 is 13 residues long. The germline V gene has CDR1 SNHLY and CDR2 FYNNEI. The TCR originated in a young man who received the YFV17D yellow fever vaccine. The chain couples TRBV2 to TRBJ2-5; D remains unclear. The sample in question was CD4+ T cells sorted from PBMCs, obtained 15 days after the yellow fever booster vaccination. This chain's CDR3 is CAADQFTQETQYF. Written as DNA, the CDR3 is TGTGCCGCAGACCAATTCACCCAAGAGACCCAGTACTTC.